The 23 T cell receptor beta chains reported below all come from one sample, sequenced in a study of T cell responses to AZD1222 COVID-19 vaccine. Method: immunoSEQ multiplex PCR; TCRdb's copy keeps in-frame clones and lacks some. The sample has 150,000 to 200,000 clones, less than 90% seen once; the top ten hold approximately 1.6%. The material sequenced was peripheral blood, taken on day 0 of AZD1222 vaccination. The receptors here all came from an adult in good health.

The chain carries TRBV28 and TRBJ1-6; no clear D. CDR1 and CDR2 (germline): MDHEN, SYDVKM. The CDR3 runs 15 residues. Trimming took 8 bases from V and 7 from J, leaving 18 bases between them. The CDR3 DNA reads TGTGCCAGCGACCCGGCTAAGGGTAGGAATTCACCCCTCCACTTT. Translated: CASDPAKGRNSPLHF.

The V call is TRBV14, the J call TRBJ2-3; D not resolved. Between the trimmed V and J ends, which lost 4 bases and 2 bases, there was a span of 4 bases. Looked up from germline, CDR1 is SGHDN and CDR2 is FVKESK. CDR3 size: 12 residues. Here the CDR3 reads CASSRHTDTQYF. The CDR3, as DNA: TGTGCCAGCAGCCGTCACACAGATACGCAGTATTTT.

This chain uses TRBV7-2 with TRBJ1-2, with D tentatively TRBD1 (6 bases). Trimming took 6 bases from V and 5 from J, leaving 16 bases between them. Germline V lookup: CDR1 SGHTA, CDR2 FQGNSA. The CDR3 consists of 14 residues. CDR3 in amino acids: CASRPGQQLYGYTF. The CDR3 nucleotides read TGTGCCAGCAGACCTGGACAGCAGCTATATGGCTACACCTTC.

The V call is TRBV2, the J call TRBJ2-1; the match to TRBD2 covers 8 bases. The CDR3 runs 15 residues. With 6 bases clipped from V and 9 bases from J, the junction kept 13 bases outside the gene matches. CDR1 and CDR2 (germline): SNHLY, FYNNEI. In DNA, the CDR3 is TGTGCCAGCAGGTTAGGAGCGGGAGAGAGCAGTGAGCAGTTCTTC. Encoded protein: CASRLGAGESSEQFF.

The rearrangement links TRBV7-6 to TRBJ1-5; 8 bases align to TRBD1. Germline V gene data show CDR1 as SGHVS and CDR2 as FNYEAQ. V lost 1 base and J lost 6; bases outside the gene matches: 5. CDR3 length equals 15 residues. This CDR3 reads CASSLVQGAGQPQHF. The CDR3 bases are TGTGCCAGCAGCTTAGTGCAGGGGGCTGGTCAGCCCCAGCATTTT.

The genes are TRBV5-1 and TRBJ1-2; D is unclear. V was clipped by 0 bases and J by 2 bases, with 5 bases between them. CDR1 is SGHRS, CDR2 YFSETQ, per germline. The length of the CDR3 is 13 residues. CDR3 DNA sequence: TGCGCCAGCAGCTTGGAGGCAAACTATGGCTACACCTTC. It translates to CASSLEANYGYTF.

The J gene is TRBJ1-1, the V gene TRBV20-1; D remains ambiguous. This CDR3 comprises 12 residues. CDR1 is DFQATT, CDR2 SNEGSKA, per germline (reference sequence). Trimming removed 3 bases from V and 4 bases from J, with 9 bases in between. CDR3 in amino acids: CSASRRGTEAFF. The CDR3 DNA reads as TGCAGTGCTAGTAGGCGGGGCACTGAAGCTTTCTTT.

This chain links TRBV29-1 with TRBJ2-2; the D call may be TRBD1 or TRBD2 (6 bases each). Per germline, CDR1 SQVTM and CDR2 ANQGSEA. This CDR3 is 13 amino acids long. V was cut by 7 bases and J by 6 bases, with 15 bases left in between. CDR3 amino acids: CSAGTGTAGELFF. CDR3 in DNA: TGCAGCGCAGGTACAGGGACTGCCGGGGAGCTGTTTTTT.

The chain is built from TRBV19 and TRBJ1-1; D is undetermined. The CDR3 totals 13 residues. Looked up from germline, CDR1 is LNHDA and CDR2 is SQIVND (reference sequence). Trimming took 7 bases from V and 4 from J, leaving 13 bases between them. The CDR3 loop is CASITGPGTEAFF. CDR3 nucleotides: TGTGCCAGTATCACGGGCCCGGGCACTGAAGCTTTCTTT.

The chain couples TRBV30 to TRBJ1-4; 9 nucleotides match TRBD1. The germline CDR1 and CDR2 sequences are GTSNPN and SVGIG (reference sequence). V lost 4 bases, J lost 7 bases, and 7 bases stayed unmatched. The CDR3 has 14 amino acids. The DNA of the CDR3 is TGTGCCTGGAACCCCGGGACAGGGACTGAAAAACTGTTTTTT. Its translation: CAWNPGTGTEKLFF.

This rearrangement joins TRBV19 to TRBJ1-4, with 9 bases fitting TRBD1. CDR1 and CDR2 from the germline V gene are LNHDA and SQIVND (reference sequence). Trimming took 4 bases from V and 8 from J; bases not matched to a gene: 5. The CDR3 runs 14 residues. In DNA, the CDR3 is TGTGCCAGTAGTAACAGGGGGCTGGAAGAAAAACTGTTTTTT. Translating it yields CASSNRGLEEKLFF.

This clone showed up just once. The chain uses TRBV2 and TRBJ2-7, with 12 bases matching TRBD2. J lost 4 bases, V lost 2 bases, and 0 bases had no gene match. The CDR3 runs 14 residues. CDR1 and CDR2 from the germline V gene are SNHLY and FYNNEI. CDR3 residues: CASSELAGGYEQYF. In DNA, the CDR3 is TGTGCCAGCAGTGAACTAGCGGGAGGGTACGAGCAGTACTTC.

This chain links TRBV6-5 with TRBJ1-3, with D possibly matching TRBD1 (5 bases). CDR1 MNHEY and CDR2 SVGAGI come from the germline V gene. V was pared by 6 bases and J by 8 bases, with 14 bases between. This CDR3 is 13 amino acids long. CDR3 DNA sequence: TGTGCCAGCAGGAATCAGGGCGGGGACACCATATATTTT. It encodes CASRNQGGDTIYF.

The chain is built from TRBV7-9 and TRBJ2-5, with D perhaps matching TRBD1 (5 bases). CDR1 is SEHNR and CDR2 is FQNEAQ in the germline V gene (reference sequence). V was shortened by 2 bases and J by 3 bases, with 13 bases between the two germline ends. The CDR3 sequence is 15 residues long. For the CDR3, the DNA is TGTGCCAGCAGCTTAAAGGGGTCAGTCAAAGAGACCCAGTACTTC. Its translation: CASSLKGSVKETQYF.

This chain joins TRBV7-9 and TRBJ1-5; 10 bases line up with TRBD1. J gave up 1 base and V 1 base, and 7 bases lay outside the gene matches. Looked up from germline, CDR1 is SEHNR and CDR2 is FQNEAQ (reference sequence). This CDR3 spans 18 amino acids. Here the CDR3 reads CASSLERTGGRSNQPQHF. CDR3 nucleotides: TGTGCCAGCAGCTTAGAAAGGACAGGGGGTCGGAGCAATCAGCCCCAGCATTTT.

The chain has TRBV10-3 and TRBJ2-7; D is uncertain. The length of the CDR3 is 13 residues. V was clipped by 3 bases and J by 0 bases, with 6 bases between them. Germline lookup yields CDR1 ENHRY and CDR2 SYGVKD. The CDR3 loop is CAISDGSSYEQYF. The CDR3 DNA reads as TGTGCCATCAGTGACGGGTCCTCCTACGAGCAGTACTTC.

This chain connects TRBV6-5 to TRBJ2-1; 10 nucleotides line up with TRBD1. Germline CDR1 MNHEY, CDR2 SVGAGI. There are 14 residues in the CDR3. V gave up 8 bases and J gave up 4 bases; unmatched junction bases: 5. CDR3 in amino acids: CASLPGQGYNEQFF. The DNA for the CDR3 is TGTGCCAGCCTCCCGGGACAGGGGTACAATGAGCAGTTCTTC.

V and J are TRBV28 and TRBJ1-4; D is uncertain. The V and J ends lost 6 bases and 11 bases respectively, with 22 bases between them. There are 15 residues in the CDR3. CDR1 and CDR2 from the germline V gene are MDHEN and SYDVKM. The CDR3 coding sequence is TGTGCCAGCAGCCCCCACCGGACGGGCTACTGGAAACTGTTTTTT. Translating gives CASSPHRTGYWKLFF.

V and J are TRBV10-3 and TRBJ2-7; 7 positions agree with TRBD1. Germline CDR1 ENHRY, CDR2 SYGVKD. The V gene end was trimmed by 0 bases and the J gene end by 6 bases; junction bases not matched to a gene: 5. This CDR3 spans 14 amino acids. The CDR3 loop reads CAISESGTAPEQYF. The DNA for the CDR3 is TGTGCCATCAGTGAGTCCGGGACAGCCCCCGAGCAGTACTTC.

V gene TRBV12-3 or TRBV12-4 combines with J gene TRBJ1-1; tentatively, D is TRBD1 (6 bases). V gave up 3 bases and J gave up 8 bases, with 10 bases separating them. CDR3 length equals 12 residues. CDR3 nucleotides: TGTGCCAGCAGTTTGTCCACAGGGGAAGCTTTCTTT. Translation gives CASSLSTGEAFF.

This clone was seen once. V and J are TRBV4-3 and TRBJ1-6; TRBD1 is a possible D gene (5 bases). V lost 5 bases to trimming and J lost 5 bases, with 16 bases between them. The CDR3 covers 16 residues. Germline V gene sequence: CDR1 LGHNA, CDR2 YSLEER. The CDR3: CASSAPGPGNNSPLHF. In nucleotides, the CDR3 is TGCGCCAGCAGCGCTCCGGGGCCGGGAAATAATTCACCCCTCCACTTT.

The CDR3 region has the DNA TGTGCCAGCAGCTTGCGCAACACTGAAGCTTTCTTT. This sequence encodes CASSLRNTEAFF. The chain has TRBV5-4 and TRBJ1-1; unclear D gene. Germline CDR1 and CDR2: SGHNT and YYREEE (reference sequence). V lost 1 base, J lost 2 bases, and 3 bases lay in between. The CDR3 loop spans 12 amino acids.

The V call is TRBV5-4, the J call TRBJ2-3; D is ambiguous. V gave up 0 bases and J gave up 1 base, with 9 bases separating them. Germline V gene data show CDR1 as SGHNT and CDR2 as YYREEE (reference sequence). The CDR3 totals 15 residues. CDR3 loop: CASSLELTRTDTQYF. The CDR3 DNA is TGTGCCAGCAGCTTGGAATTGACTCGCACAGATACGCAGTATTTT.